This T cell receptor beta chain appears in the sequencing data of a study of CD8 T cells in Susac syndrome. Study conclusions and caveats: As the study acknowledged, the number of individuals who were part of its TCR sequencing and HLA analysis was relatively small.

RNA, at about 0.5 to 1 ug, was reverse transcribed with random hexamers. A multiplex approach, immunoSEQ multiplex PCR, amplified TCR beta CDR3 across 54 Vbeta and 13 Jbeta. From the immunoSEQ multiplex PCR reads, TCRdb called clonotypes with MiXCR, one entry per CDR3 protein. The profile shows 140,000 or so distinct CDR3 sequences, approximately 95% of them singletons. Note on this clonotype: Its antigen remains unknown.

The control participants were healthy donors, and these controls were matched with respect to both age and sex. Negative isolation yielded the CD8+ and CD4+ T cells, while FACS enriched the TEMRA cells. The clonotype comes from a human donor in good health. Sequences were obtained from CD4+ T cells from PBMCs.

The CDR3 coding sequence is TGTGCCAGTAGTGCCAGGGACAAGGATCAGCCCCAGCATTTT. This encodes CASSARDKDQPQHF. The chain couples TRBV19 to TRBJ1-5; a possible D gene is TRBD1 (6 bases). Germline values: CDR1 LNHDA, CDR2 SQIVND (reference sequence). Trimming stripped 5 bases from V and 5 bases from J, with 13 bases between. This CDR3 has 14 residues. The full variable domain, rest sourced from reference TRBV19 and TRBJ1-5, is DGGITQSPKYLFRKEGQNVTLSCEQNLNHDAMYWYRQDPGQGLRLIYYSQIVNDFQKGDIAEGYSVSREKKESFPLTVTSAQKNPTAFYLCASSARDKDQPQHFGDGTRLSIL.